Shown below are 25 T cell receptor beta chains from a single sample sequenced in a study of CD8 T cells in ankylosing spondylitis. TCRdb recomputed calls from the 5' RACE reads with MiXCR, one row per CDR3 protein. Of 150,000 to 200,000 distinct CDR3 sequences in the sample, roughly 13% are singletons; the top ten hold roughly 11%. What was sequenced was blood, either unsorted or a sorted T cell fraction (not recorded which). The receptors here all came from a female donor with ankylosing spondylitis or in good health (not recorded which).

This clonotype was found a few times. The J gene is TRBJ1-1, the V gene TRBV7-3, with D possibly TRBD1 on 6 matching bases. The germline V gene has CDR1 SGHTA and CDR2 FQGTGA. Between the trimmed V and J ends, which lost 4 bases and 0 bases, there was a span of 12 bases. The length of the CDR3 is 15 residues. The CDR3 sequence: CASSSQGLMNTEAFF. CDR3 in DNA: TGTGCCAGCAGCTCTCAGGGGTTGATGAACACTGAAGCTTTCTTT.

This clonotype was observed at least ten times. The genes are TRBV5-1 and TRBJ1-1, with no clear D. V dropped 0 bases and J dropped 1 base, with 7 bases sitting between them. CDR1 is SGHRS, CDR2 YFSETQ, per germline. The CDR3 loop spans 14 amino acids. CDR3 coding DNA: TGCGCCAGCAGCTTGGCCTTCTCGAACACTGAAGCTTTCTTT. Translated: CASSLAFSNTEAFF.

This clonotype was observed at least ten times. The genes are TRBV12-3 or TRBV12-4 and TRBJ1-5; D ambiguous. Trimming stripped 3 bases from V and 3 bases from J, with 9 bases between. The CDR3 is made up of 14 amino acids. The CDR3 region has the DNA TGTGCCAGCAGTTTCCGGGTCTCCAATCAGCCCCAGCATTTT. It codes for CASSFRVSNQPQHF.

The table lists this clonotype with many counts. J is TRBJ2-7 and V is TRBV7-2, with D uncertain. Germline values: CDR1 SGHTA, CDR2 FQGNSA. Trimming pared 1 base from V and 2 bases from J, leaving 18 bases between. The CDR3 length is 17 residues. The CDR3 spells CASSLGAIGHSTYEQYF. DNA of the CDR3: TGTGCCAGCAGCTTAGGAGCGATAGGGCATTCGACCTACGAGCAGTACTTC.

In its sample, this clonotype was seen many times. The CDR3 protein is CASRDYGGQGTDTQYF. In nucleotides, the CDR3 is TGTGCCAGCAGGGACTACGGGGGACAGGGGACAGATACGCAGTATTTT. The V and J genes are TRBV12-3 or TRBV12-4 and TRBJ2-3, with 10 bases that match TRBD1. This CDR3 is 16 amino acids long. Losses at the gene ends were 6 bases for V and 3 bases for J; bases not matched to a gene: 9.

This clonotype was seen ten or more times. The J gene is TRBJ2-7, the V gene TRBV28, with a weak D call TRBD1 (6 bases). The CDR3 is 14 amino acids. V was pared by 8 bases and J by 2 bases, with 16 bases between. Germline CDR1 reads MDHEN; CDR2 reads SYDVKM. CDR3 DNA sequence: TGTGCCAGCGGAGGACAGATCCAGCCCTACGAGCAGTACTTC. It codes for CASGGQIQPYEQYF.

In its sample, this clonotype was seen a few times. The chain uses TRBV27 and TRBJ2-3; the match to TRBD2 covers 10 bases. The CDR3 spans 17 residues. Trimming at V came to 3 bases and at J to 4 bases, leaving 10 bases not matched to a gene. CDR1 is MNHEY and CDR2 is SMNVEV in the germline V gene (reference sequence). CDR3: CASSFSRTSGRADTQYF. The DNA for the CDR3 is TGTGCCAGCAGTTTCTCGAGGACTAGCGGTCGCGCAGATACGCAGTATTTT.

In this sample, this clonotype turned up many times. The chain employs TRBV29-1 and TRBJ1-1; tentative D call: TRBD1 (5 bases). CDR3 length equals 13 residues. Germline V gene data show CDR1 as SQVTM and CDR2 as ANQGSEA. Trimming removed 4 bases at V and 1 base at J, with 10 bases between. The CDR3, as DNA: TGCAGCGTTGGGAGTGACAGGAACACTGAAGCTTTCTTT. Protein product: CSVGSDRNTEAFF.

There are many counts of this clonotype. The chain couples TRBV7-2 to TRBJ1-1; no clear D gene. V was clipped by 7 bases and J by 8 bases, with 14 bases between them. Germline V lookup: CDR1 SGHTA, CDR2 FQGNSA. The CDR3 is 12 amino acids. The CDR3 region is CASTPAGPEAFF. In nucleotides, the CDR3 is TGTGCCAGCACCCCAGCAGGCCCCGAAGCTTTCTTT.

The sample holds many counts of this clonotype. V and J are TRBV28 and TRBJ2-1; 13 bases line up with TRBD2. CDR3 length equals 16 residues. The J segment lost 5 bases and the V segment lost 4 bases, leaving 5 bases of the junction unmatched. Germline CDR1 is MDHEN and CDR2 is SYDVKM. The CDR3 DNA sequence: TGTGCCAGCAGTTCCCGGACTAGCGGGAGAGACAATGAGCAGTTCTTC. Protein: CASSSRTSGRDNEQFF.

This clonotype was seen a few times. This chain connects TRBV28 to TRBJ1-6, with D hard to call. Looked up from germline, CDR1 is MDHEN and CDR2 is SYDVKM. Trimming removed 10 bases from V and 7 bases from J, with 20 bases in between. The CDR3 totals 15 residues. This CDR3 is CATSWPQIKNSPLHF. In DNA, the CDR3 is TGTGCCACCTCCTGGCCCCAGATTAAAAATTCACCCCTCCACTTT.

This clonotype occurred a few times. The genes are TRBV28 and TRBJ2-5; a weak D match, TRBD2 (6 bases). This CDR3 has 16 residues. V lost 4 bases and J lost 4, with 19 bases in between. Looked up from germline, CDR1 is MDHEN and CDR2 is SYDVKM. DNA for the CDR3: TGTGCCAGCAGTTCCCTAACTAGCCCTGTAGGAGAGACCCAGTACTTC. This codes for CASSSLTSPVGETQYF.

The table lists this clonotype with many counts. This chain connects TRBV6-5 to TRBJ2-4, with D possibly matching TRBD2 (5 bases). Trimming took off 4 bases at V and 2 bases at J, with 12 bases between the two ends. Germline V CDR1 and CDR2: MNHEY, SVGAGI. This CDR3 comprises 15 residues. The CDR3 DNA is TGTGCCAGCAGTTGGGGTCGGGGAACCAAAAACATTCAGTACTTC. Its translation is CASSWGRGTKNIQYF.

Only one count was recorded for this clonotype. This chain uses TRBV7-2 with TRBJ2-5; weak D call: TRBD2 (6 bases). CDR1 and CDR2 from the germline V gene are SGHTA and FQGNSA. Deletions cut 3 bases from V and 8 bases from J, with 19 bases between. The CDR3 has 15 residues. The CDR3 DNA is TGTGCCAGCAGCTTGGGGGGACGGAAAAGAGAAACCCAGTACTTC. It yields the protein CASSLGGRKRETQYF. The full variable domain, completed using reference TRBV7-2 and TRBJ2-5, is GAGVSQSPSNKVTEKGKDVELRCDPISGHTALYWYRQSLGQGLEFLIYFQGNSAPDKSGLPSDRFSAERTGGSVSTLTIQRTQQEDSAVYLCASSLGGRKRETQYFGPGTRLLVL.

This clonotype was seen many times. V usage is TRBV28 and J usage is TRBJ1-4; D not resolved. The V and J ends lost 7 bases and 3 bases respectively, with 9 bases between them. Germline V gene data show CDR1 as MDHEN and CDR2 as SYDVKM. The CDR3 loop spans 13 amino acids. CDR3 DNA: TGTGCCAGCACCACGGTGCCTAATGAAAAACTGTTTTTT. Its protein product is CASTTVPNEKLFF.

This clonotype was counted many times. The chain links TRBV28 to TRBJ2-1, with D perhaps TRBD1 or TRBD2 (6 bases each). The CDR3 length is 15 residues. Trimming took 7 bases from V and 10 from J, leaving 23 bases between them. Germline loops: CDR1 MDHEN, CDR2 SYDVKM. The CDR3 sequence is CASKRGVRPSQEQFF. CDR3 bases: TGTGCCAGCAAGAGGGGGGTCCGTCCGAGCCAGGAGCAGTTCTTC.

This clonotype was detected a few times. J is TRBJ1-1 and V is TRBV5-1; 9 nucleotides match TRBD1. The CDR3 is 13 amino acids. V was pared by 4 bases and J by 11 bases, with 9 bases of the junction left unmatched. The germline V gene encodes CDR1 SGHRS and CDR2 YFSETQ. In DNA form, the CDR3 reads TGCGCCAGCAGCACCGGACAGGGGCGGGCCGCTTTCTTT. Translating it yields CASSTGQGRAAFF.

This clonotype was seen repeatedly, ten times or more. The CDR3 nucleotides read TGCGCCAGCAACCTAGCGGGGGGCGATGAGCAGTTCTTC. Encoded protein: CASNLAGGDEQFF. V is TRBV5-1 and J is TRBJ2-1, with 11 nucleotides matching TRBD2. V was pared by 6 bases and J by 8 bases, with 4 bases of the junction left unmatched. The CDR3 is 13 amino acids. Germline V gives CDR1 SGHRS, CDR2 YFSETQ.

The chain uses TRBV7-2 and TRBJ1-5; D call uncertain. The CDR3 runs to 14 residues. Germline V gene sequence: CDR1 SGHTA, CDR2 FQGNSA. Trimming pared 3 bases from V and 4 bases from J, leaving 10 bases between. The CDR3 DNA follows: TGTGCCAGCAGCTTGGGAGCGGGAAATCAGCCCCAGCATTTT. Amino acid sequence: CASSLGAGNQPQHF.

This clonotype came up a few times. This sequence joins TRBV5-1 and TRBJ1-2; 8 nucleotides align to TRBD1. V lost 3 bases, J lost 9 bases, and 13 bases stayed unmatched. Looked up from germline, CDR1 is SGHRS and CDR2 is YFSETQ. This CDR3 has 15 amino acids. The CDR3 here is CASSSDRVPTRSYTF. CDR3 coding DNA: TGCGCCAGCAGCTCGGACAGGGTCCCAACTAGAAGCTACACCTTC.

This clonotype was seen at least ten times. CDR3 sequence (DNA): TGTGCCAGCAGCCCCGGACAGGGGGAGATGGCCAAAAACATTCAGTACTTC. Its translation: CASSPGQGEMAKNIQYF. The chain links TRBV7-2 to TRBJ2-4; 10 bases fit TRBD1. V was clipped by 5 bases and J by 1 base; unmatched bases: 8. Germline V gives CDR1 SGHTA, CDR2 FQGNSA. The CDR3 extends over 17 amino acids.

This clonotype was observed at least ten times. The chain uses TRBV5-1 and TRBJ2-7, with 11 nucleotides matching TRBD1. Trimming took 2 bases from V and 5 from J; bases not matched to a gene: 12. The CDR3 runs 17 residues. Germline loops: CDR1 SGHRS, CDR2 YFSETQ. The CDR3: CASSFGSGGQGANEQYF. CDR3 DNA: TGCGCCAGCAGCTTCGGGAGCGGAGGACAGGGGGCGAACGAGCAGTACTTC.

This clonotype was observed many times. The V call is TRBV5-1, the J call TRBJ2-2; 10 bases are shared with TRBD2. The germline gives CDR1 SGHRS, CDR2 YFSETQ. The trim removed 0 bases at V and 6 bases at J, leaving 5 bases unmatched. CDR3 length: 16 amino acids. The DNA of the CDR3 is TGCGCCAGCAGCTTGGTGGCTAGCGGGAGAGCCGGGGAGCTGTTTTTT. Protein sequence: CASSLVASGRAGELFF.

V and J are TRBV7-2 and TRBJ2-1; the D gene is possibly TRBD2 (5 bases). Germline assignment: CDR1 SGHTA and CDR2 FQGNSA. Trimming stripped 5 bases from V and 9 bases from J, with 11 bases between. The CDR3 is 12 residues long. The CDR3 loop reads CASSPDYAEQFF. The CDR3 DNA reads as TGTGCCAGCAGCCCCGACTACGCTGAGCAGTTCTTC.

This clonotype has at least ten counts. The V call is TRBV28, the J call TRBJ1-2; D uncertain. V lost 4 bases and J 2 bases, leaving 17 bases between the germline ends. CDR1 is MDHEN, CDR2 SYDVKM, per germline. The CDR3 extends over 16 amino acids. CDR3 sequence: CASSSLGTARNYGYTF. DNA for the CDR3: TGTGCCAGCAGTTCTCTTGGCACAGCCAGGAACTATGGCTACACCTTC.